A single sample is the source of the 16 T cell receptor beta chains below, sequenced in a study of blood T cells in healthy people across ages. The second PCR ran about 6 to 12 cycles with a sample-barcoded 5' primer and J-beta primers. Using its own MiXCR run on the 5' RACE reads, TCRdb lists one record per CDR3 protein. The sample contains approximately 800,000 distinct CDR3 sequences, roughly 25% of which appear only once. This sample also belongs to another study, concerning T cells of mothers and their children.

The sample comprised blood. The receptors originated from a boy aged 5-17 years in good health.

The chain combines TRBV28 with TRBJ2-5; 7 bases map to TRBD2. The J call may be incorrect, as the DNA end agrees better with TRBJ2-1. Germline lookup yields CDR1 MDHEN and CDR2 SYDVKM. This CDR3 has 13 amino acids. CDR3 in DNA: TGTGCCAGCAGTCCCGGGACTACCAATGAGCAGTTCTTC. This gives the protein CASSPGTTNEQFF.

About this clonotype itself: At one end the junction does not follow the germline gene, possibly because of a read error. V is TRBV6-1 and J is TRBJ1-1; D gene ambiguous. Per germline, CDR1 MNHNS and CDR2 SASEGT. CDR3 length: 13 residues. CDR3 nucleotide sequence: TGTGCCAGTAGTGAAGCAGGCAGCCTTGAAGCTTTCTTT. Its protein product is CASSEAGSLEAFF.

This clonotype showed up just a few times. The chain recombines TRBV12-3 or TRBV12-4 with TRBJ2-5, with unresolved D. This CDR3 comprises 16 residues. The V gene lost 7 bases and the J gene lost 1 base, with 19 bases spanning the gap. CDR3: CASTSRRAAGQETQYF. CDR3 DNA sequence: TGTGCCAGCACCTCCCGACGGGCAGCCGGCCAAGAGACCCAGTACTTC.

This chain links TRBV4-1 with TRBJ2-1; D remains ambiguous. From germline, CDR1 is MGHRA and CDR2 YSYEKL. With 6 bases removed from V and 0 bases from J, the gap between germline ends came to 12 bases. The CDR3 sequence is 15 residues long. The CDR3 reads CASRSGQSSYNEQFF. The DNA of the CDR3 is TGCGCCAGCAGGTCCGGTCAAAGCTCCTACAATGAGCAGTTCTTC.

The genes are TRBV20-1 and TRBJ2-7; 7 nucleotides align to TRBD2. The CDR3 covers 14 residues. The junction had 4 bases not matched to a gene; V was cut back by 0 bases and J by 2 bases. CDR1 and CDR2 from the germline V gene are DFQATT and SNEGSKA (reference sequence). Here the CDR3 DNA reads TGCAGTGCTAGAGATGCGGGAGAGGCCTACGAGCAGTACTTC. Protein: CSARDAGEAYEQYF.

The chain uses TRBV10-3 and TRBJ1-6; D is undetermined. Germline V lookup: CDR1 ENHRY, CDR2 SYGVKD. V was pared by 4 bases and J by 7 bases, with 5 bases between. The CDR3 is 12 residues long. CDR3 region: CAISGQNSPLHF. CDR3 coding DNA: TGTGCCATCAGTGGGCAGAATTCACCCCTCCACTTT.

This chain uses TRBV4-3 with TRBJ1-1; 7 bases align to TRBD1. From germline, CDR1 is LGHNA and CDR2 YSLEER. Unmatched junction bases numbered 13, after V lost 0 bases and J lost 0 bases. CDR3 length equals 19 residues. In DNA, the CDR3 is TGCGCCAGCAGCCAAGACCGGGCTCAGGGGGGCCGGGTGAACACTGAAGCTTTCTTT. Its translation is CASSQDRAQGGRVNTEAFF.

This clonotype was found a few times. This chain links TRBV20-1 with TRBJ1-6; D is possibly TRBD1 (5 bases). V gave up 3 bases and J gave up 0 bases, with 12 bases separating them. Germline-derived CDR1 and CDR2 are DFQATT and SNEGSKA (reference sequence). The CDR3 totals 16 residues. The CDR3 nucleotides read TGCAGTGCTAGTCTCGGGGACTTCTCCTATAATTCACCCCTCCACTTT. Translated, it gives CSASLGDFSYNSPLHF.

This clonotype has more than one count but fewer than ten. V gene TRBV20-1 combines with J gene TRBJ1-6; no reliable D call. The CDR3 totals 15 residues. Germline V gives CDR1 DFQATT, CDR2 SNEGSKA (reference sequence). Deletions cut 3 bases from V and 3 bases from J, with 12 bases between. The DNA for the CDR3 is TGCAGTGCTAGGATGCAGGTTATCTATAATTCACCCCTCCACTTT. Protein: CSARMQVIYNSPLHF.

This clonotype was detected once. V usage is TRBV6-1 and J usage is TRBJ1-2, with 9 bases that match TRBD1. V shed 5 bases and J 9 bases; nucleotides not matched to a gene: 13. Germline V gives CDR1 MNHNS, CDR2 SASEGT. CDR3 length: 15 residues. The CDR3 reads CASSQGQGTLYSYTF. In DNA, the CDR3 is TGTGCCAGCAGTCAGGGACAGGGAACGTTATATAGCTACACCTTC.

The chain links TRBV2 to TRBJ2-5, with TRBD2 matching over 7 bases. The J call may not be correct, given that the DNA end is closer to TRBJ2-7. CDR3 size: 17 residues. CDR1 is SNHLY and CDR2 is FYNNEI in the germline V gene. The CDR3 nucleotides read TGTGCCAGCAGTGAAGACCGGGGTTGGCGGGGGACCTACGAGCAGTACTTC. It translates to CASSEDRGWRGTYEQYF.

This clonotype was counted at least ten times. The rearrangement uses TRBV28 and TRBJ2-7; 7 bases line up with TRBD2. Per germline, CDR1 MDHEN and CDR2 SYDVKM. This CDR3 is 14 amino acids long. V shed 6 bases, J shed 2 bases, and the junction held 7 bases outside the gene matches. The CDR3, as DNA: TGTGCCAGCAGCCTCAGCGGGGCCACCTACGAGCAGTACTTC. Encoded protein: CASSLSGATYEQYF.

This clonotype was picked up a small number of times. This chain uses TRBV4-2 with TRBJ2-5, with 11 bases fitting TRBD2. This CDR3 spans 18 amino acids. Trimming removed 4 bases from V and 0 bases from J; junction bases left unmatched: 10. In germline, CDR1 is LGHNA, CDR2 YNFKEQ. The CDR3 DNA reads TGTGCCAGCAGCCCCAAGGCACTAGCGGGGGACTACCAAGAGACCCAGTACTTC. Protein: CASSPKALAGDYQETQYF.

The V and J genes are TRBV20-1 and TRBJ2-5; 7 bases line up with TRBD2. Germline V lookup: CDR1 DFQATT, CDR2 SNEGSKA (reference sequence). V was pared by 3 bases and J by 4 bases, with 8 bases of the junction left unmatched. CDR3 length: 14 residues. The CDR3 DNA follows: TGCAGTGCTAGGAGGAGGGCTAGCGGAGAGACCCAGTACTTC. Protein sequence: CSARRRASGETQYF.

The chain links TRBV7-3 to TRBJ2-3, with 11 bases fitting TRBD2. V was pared by 6 bases and J by 4 bases, with 3 bases of the junction left unmatched. The CDR3 runs to 14 residues. Germline V gene sequence: CDR1 SGHTA, CDR2 FQGTGA. For the CDR3, the DNA is TGTGCCAGCAGTACTAGCGGGAGCTCAGATACGCAGTATTTT. Protein: CASSTSGSSDTQYF.

The chain has TRBV12-3 or TRBV12-4 and TRBJ1-1, with D possibly matching TRBD1 (6 bases). V lost 5 bases and J 11 bases, leaving 15 bases between the germline ends. The CDR3 consists of 12 residues. Here the CDR3 reads CASSPQGPMAFF. The CDR3 DNA follows: TGTGCCAGCAGTCCCCAGGGGCCGATGGCTTTCTTT.